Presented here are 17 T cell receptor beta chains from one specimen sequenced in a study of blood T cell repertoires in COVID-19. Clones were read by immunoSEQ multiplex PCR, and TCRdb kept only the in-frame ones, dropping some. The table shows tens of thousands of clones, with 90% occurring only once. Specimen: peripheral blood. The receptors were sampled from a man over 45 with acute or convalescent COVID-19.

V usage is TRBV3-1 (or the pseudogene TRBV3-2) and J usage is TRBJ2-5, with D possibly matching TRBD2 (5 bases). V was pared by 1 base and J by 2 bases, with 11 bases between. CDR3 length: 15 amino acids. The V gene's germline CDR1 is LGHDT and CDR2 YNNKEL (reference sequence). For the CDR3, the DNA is TGTGCCAGCAGCCAAGCCAGCGGCCAACAAGAGACCCAGTACTTC. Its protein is CASSQASGQQETQYF.

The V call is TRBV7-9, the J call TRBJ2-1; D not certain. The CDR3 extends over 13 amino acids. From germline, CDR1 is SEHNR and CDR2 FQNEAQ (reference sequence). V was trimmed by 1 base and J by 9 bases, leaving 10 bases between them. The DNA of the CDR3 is TGTGCCAGCAGCTTAGGAAGCGAGGCTGAGCAGTTCTTC. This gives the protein CASSLGSEAEQFF.

The CDR3 is CATSSRGSSDTQYF. The CDR3 nucleotides are TGTGCCACCAGCAGTCGTGGGAGCTCAGATACGCAGTATTTT. The chain employs TRBV15 and TRBJ2-3; maybe TRBD2 (5 bases). V gave up 3 bases and J gave up 4 bases, with 11 bases separating them. This CDR3 has 14 residues. Germline V lookup: CDR1 LNHNV, CDR2 YYDKDF (reference sequence).

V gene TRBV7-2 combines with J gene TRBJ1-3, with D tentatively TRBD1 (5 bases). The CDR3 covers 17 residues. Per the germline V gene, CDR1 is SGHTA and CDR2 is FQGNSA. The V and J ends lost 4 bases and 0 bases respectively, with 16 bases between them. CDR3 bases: TGTGCCAGCAGCTCTTACCCCCCAGGGATCTCTGGAAACACCATATATTTT. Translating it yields CASSSYPPGISGNTIYF.

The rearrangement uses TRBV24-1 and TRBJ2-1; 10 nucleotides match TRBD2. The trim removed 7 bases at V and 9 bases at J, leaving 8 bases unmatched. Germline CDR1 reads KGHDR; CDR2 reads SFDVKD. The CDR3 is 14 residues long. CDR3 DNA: TGTGCCACCAGGTCAGCGGGAGGGCCTGGTGAGCAGTTCTTC. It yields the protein CATRSAGGPGEQFF.

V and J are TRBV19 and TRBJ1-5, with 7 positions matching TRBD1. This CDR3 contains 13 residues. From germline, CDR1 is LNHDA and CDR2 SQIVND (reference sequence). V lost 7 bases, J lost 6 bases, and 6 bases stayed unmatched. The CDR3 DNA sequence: TGTGCCAGTATTGACAGGGCAGGTCAGCCCCAGCATTTT. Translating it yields CASIDRAGQPQHF.

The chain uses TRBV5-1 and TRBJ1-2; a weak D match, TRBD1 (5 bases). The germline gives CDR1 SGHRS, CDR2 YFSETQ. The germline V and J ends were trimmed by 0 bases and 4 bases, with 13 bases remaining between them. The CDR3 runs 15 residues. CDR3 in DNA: TGCGCCAGCAGCTTGGGGGCAGGGTCGGGCTATGGCTACACCTTC. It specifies CASSLGAGSGYGYTF.

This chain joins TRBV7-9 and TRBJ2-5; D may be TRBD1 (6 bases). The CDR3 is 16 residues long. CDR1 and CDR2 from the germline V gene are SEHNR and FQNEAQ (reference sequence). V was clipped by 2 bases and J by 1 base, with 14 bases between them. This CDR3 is CASSLSRGTLQETQYF. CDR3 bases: TGTGCCAGCAGCTTAAGTAGGGGGACCCTCCAAGAGACCCAGTACTTC.

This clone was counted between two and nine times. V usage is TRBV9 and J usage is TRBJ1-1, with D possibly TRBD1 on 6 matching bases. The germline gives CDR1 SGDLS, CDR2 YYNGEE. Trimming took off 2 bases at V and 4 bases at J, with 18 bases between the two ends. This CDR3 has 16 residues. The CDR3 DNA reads TGTGCCAGCAGCGTTCTGGATGGGAGGGGGACCACTGAAGCTTTCTTT. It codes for CASSVLDGRGTTEAFF.

The CDR3 sequence: CASSFRVTTPTDTQYF. DNA of the CDR3: TGTGCCAGCAGTTTTCGAGTGACTACGCCCACAGATACGCAGTATTTT. The J gene is TRBJ2-3, the V gene TRBV11-2; D is possibly TRBD2 (5 bases). Germline CDR1 is SGHAT and CDR2 is FQNNGV. The CDR3 is 16 residues long. V lost 6 bases and J lost 2, with 18 bases in between.

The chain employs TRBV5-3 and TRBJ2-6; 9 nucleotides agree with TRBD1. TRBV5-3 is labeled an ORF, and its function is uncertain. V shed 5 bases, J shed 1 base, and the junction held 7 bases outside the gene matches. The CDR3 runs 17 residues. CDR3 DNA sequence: TGTGCCAGAAGACCGGGACAGGGTGGTTCTGGGGCCAACGTCCTGACTTTC. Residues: CARRPGQGGSGANVLTF.

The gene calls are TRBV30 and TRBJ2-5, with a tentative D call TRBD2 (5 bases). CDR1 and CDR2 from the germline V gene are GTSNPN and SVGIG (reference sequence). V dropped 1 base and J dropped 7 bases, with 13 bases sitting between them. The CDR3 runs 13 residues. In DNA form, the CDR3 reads TGTGCCTGGAGTGGTGGAGGCCTACTGACCCAGTACTTC. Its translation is CAWSGGGLLTQYF.

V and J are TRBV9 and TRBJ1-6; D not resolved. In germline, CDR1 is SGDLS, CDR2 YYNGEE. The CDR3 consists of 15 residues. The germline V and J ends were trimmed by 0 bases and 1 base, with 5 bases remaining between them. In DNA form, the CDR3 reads TGTGCCAGCAGCGTAGGAGGATCCTATAATTCACCCCTCCACTTT. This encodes CASSVGGSYNSPLHF.

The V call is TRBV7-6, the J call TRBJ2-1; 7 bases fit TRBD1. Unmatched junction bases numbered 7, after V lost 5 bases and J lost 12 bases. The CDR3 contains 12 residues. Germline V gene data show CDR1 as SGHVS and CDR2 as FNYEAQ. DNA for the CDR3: TGTGCCAGCAGCCTAACTGGACAGGTGCAGTTCTTC. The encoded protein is CASSLTGQVQFF.

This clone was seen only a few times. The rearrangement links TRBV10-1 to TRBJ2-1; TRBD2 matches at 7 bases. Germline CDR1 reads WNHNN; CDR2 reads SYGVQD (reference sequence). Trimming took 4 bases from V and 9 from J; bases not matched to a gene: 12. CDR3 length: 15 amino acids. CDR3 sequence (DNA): TGCGCCAGCAGTGCCGGGGGGACTATCGTGGGTGAGCAGTTCTTC. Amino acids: CASSAGGTIVGEQFF.

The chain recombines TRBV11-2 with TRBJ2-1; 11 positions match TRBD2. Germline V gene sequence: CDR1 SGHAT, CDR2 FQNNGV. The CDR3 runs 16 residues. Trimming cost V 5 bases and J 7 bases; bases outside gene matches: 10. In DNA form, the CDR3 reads TGTGCCAGCAGCCAGAGTCTAGCGGGAGGAAGGAATGAGCAGTTCTTC. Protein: CASSQSLAGGRNEQFF.

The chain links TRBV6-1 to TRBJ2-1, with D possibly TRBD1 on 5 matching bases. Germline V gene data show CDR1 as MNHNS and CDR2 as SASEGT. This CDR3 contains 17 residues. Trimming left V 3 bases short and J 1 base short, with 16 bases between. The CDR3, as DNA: TGTGCCAGCAGTGAGGGATGGGCGCCAGGGTCCTACAATGAGCAGTTCTTC. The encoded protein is CASSEGWAPGSYNEQFF.